The 8 T cell receptor beta chains presented below share a single source sample, sequenced in a study of T cell changes during pregnancy in multiple sclerosis. Sequencing used immunoSEQ multiplex PCR; TCRdb keeps in-frame clones, though not all of them. The sample holds some 60,000 clones, around nine tenths seen once. Sequencing input: peripheral blood from another person, used as feeder cells. The receptors stem from a human donor whose cells served as feeder cells for cultures in a pregnancy study.

This chain connects TRBV29-1 to TRBJ1-5; 7 bases map to TRBD1. Trimming removed 7 bases from V and 5 bases from J; junction bases left unmatched: 8. The CDR3 is 13 residues long. The germline CDR1 and CDR2 sequences are SQVTM and ANQGSEA. The CDR3 sequence is CSALGTDHQPQHF. CDR3 DNA sequence: TGCAGCGCACTCGGGACAGATCATCAGCCCCAGCATTTT.

The table lists this clone with a few counts. The chain links TRBV28 to TRBJ1-2; possibly TRBD1 for D (5 bases). V was trimmed by 6 bases and J by 4 bases, leaving 15 bases between them. Germline CDR1 reads MDHEN; CDR2 reads SYDVKM. The CDR3 is 14 amino acids. CDR3 amino acids: CASRPTGGSYGYTF. The CDR3 nucleotides read TGTGCCAGCAGGCCAACAGGAGGGTCCTATGGCTACACCTTC.

The chain combines TRBV9 with TRBJ2-2; D is unclear. Germline assignment: CDR1 SGDLS and CDR2 YYNGEE. The ends were cut back, 2 bases at V and 5 bases at J, with 7 bases in the middle. The CDR3 is made up of 13 amino acids. Here the CDR3 reads CASSVEITGELFF. The CDR3 DNA reads TGTGCCAGCAGCGTGGAGATAACCGGGGAGCTGTTTTTT.

The rearrangement uses TRBV6-6 and TRBJ1-3; D is ambiguous. With 9 bases removed from V and 1 base from J, the gap between germline ends came to 10 bases. The CDR3 is 13 amino acids. The V gene's germline CDR1 is MNHNY and CDR2 SVGAGI (reference sequence). CDR3 sequence: CASEPGSGNTIYF. In DNA form, the CDR3 reads TGTGCCAGTGAACCAGGTTCTGGAAACACCATATATTTT.

The chain employs TRBV15 and TRBJ2-7; perhaps D is TRBD1 or TRBD2 (6 bases each). Trimming pared 5 bases from V and 5 bases from J, leaving 22 bases between. Germline CDR1 is LNHNV and CDR2 is YYDKDF (reference sequence). This CDR3 is built from 16 residues. CDR3 in DNA: TGTGCCACCAGCCCCGTCCCGGGGGCTCGTATCAACGAGCAGTACTTC. Protein sequence: CATSPVPGARINEQYF.

The chain employs TRBV6-5 and TRBJ1-6; 10 nucleotides match TRBD1. The CDR3 contains 15 residues. V was pared by 6 bases and J by 9 bases, with 8 bases of the junction left unmatched. Germline V gene lookup returns CDR1 MNHEY and CDR2 SVGAGI. As DNA, the CDR3 is TGTGCCAGCAGACCGCAAGGGACAGGGGTTTCACCCCTCCACTTT. This encodes CASRPQGTGVSPLHF.

The genes are TRBV29-1 and TRBJ2-1; 11 nucleotides line up with TRBD2. The trim removed 6 bases at V and 10 bases at J, leaving 17 bases unmatched. CDR3 length: 16 residues. Germline CDR1 reads SQVTM; CDR2 reads ANQGSEA. The CDR3 here is CSVPPPLAGGPQEQFF. The CDR3 region has the DNA TGCAGCGTCCCCCCCCCTCTAGCGGGGGGTCCCCAGGAGCAGTTCTTC.

The chain uses TRBV5-1 and TRBJ1-3, with unresolved D. The CDR3 spans 16 residues. Trimming stripped 2 bases from V and 1 base from J, with 13 bases between. CDR1 is SGHRS and CDR2 is YFSETQ in the germline V gene. CDR3 nucleotide sequence: TGCGCCAGCAGCTTAGGCAGTATGTCTTCTGGAAACACCATATATTTT. Amino acids: CASSLGSMSSGNTIYF.